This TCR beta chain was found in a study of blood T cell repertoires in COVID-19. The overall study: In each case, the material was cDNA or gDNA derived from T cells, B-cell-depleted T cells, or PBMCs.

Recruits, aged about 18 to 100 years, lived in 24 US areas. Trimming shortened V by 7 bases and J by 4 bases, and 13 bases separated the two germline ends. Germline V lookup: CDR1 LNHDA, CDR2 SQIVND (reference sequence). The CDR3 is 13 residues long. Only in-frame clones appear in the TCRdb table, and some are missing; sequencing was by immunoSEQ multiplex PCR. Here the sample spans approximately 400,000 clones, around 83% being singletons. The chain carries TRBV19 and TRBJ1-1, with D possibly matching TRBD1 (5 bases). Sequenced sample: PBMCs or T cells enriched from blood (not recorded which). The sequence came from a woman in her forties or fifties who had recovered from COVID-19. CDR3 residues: CASTWGGSTEAFF. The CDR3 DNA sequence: TGTGCCAGTACCTGGGGCGGTAGCACTGAAGCTTTCTTT.